The T cell receptor (beta chain) under discussion was sequenced for a study of cytomegalovirus exposure and HLA in healthy donors. The PCR had 60 Vbeta and 13 Jbeta primers. Method: immunoSEQ multiplex PCR; TCRdb's copy keeps in-frame clones and lacks some. The sample spans 150,000 to 200,000 clones; the ten largest clones claim 1% to 1.5%. Study-level results: A cluster of highly shared sequence variants was likely a sequencing artifact. Altogether, 160 or so TCR beta chains were recorded as cytomegalovirus-associated.

The ends were cut back, 0 bases at V and 5 bases at J, with 9 bases in the middle. CDR1 is SGHDN, CDR2 FVKESK, per germline. The CDR3 spans 14 residues. Donors counted as nominally healthy when sampled, yet unrecorded immune exposures were likely. Details on this clone: Its antigen is not known.

The clonotype comes from a woman in her sixties in good health and CMV-seronegative. The chain recombines TRBV14 with TRBJ2-3; the D gene is possibly TRBD2 (5 bases). Sequenced: PBMCs. The CDR3 DNA follows: TGTGCCAGCAGCCAAGAAGGAGGCGGAGATACGCAGTATTTT. Translation gives CASSQEGGGDTQYF.